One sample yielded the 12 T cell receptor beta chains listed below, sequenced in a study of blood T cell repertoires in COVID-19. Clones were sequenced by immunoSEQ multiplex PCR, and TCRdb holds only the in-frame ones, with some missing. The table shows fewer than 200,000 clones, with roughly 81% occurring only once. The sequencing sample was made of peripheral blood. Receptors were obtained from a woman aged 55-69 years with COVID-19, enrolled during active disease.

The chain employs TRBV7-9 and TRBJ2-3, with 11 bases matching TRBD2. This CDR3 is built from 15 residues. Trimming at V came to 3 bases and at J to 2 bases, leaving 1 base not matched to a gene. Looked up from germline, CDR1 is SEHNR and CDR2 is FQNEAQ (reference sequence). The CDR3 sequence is CASSLTSGTTDTQYF. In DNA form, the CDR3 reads TGTGCCAGCAGCTTGACTAGCGGGACCACAGATACGCAGTATTTT.

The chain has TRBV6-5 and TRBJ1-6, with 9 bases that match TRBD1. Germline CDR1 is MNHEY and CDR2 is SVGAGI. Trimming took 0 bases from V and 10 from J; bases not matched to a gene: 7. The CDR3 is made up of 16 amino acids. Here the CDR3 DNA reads TGTGCCAGCAGTTACTCCCCGGGACAGGGCAAATCACCCCTCCACTTT. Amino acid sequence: CASSYSPGQGKSPLHF.

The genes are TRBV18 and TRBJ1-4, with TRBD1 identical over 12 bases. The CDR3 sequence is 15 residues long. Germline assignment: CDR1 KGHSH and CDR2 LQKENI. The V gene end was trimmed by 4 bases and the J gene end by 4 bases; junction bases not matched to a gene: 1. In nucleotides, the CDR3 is TGTGCCAGCTCACGGGACAGGGGGCATAATGAAAAACTGTTTTTT. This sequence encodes CASSRDRGHNEKLFF. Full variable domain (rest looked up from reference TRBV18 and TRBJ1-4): NAGVMQNPRHLVRRRGQEARLRCSPMKGHSHVYWYRQLPEEGLKFMVYLQKENIIDESGMPKERFSAEFPKEGPSILRIQQVVRGDSAAYFCASSRDRGHNEKLFFGSGTQLSVL.

The CDR3 sequence: CASSGQEYNEQFF. CDR3 coding DNA: TGTGCCAGCAGTGGCCAGGAATACAATGAGCAGTTCTTC. V gene TRBV25-1 combines with J gene TRBJ2-1; D unresolved. There are 13 residues in the CDR3. The germline V gene has CDR1 MGHDK and CDR2 SYGVNS. V was pared by 4 bases and J by 4 bases, with 8 bases between.

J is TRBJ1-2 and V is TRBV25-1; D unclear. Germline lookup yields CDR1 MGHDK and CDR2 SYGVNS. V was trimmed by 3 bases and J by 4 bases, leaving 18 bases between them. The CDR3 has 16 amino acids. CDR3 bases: TGTGCCAGCAGTGATTCGCGGCAGTACTCAAGCTATGGCTACACCTTC. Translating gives CASSDSRQYSSYGYTF.

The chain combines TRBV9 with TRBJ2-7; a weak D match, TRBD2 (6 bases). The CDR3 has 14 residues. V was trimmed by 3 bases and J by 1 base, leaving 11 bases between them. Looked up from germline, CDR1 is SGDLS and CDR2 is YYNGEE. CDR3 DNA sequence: TGTGCCAGCAGCGCCGGAGGGGTTTCCTACGAGCAGTACTTC. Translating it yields CASSAGGVSYEQYF.

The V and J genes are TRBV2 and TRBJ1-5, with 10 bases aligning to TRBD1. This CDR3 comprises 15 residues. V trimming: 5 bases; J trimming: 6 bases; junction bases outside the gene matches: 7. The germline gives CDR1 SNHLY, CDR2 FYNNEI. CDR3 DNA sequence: TGTGCCAGCAGTAACGGACAGGGGGTGGGTCAGCCCCAGCATTTT. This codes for CASSNGQGVGQPQHF. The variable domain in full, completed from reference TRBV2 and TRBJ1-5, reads EPEVTQTPSHQVTQMGQEVILRCVPISNHLYFYWYRQILGQKVEFLVSFYNNEISEKSEIFDDQFSVERPDGSNFTLKIRSTKLEDSAMYFCASSNGQGVGQPQHFGDGTRLSIL.

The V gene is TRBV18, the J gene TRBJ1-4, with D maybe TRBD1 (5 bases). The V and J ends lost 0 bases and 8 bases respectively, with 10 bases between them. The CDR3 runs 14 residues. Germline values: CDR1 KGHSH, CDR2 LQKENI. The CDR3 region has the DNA TGTGCCAGCTCACCACCGGAGACAGCGGAAAAACTGTTTTTT. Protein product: CASSPPETAEKLFF.

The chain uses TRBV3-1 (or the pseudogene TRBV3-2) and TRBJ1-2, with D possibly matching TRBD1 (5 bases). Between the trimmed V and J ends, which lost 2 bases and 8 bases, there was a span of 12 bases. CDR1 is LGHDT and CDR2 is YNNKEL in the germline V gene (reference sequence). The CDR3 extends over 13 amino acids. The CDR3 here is CASSQPQGGGYTF. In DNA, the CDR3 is TGTGCCAGCAGCCAACCCCAGGGAGGCGGCTACACCTTC.

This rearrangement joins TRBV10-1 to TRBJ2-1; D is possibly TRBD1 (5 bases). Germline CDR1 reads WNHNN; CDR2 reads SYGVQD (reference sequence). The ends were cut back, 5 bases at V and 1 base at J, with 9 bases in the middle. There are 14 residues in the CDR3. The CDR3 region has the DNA TGCGCCAGCAGTAGGGGTGGGTCCTACAATGAGCAGTTCTTC. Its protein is CASSRGGSYNEQFF.

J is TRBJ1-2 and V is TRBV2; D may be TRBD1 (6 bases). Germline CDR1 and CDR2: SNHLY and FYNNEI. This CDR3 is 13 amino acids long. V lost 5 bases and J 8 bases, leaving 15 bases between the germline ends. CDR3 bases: TGTGCCAGCAGTTACGTGTCAGGGGAAGGCTACACCTTC. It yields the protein CASSYVSGEGYTF.

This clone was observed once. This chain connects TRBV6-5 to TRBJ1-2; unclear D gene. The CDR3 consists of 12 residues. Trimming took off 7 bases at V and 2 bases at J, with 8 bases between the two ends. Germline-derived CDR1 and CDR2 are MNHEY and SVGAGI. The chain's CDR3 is CASTGGNYGYTF. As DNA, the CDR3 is TGTGCCAGCACAGGAGGGAACTATGGCTACACCTTC.